This is a list of T cell receptor beta chains from one sample in a study of identical twins. TCRdb used MiXCR to reprocess the 5' RACE reads, holding one entry per CDR3 protein. The sample has approximately 210,000 distinct CDR3 sequences, approximately 9% seen once. Sequencing input: memory (CD45RO+) T cells sorted from blood. These TCRs come from a woman under 30 in good health. Both conserved end residues are part of each CDR3. Each record gives: clone size, D gene, V gene, J gene, CDR3 protein, CDR3 DNA. A D gene is named only where the DNA matches it firmly. Not every row has a clone size; where given, it reads once, few, many or a size class.

-	TRBD1	TRBV2	TRBJ1-2	CASRMTGWSNYGYTF	TGTGCCAGCAGGATGACAGGGTGGTCTAACTATGGCTACACTTTC
few	-	TRBV5-5	TRBJ2-2	CASSRLSENTGELFF	TGTGCCAGCAGCCGCCTGAGCGAGAACACCGGGGAGCTGTTTTTT
few	TRBD1	TRBV7-3	TRBJ1-1	CASSYDRGTEAFF	TGTGCCAGCAGCTACGACAGGGGCACTGAAGCTTTCTTT
few	-	TRBV14	TRBJ1-1	CASSPQGPGAAFF	TGTGCCAGCAGCCCCCAGGGCCCGGGCGCAGCTTTCTTT
many	-	TRBV19	TRBJ2-1	CASSIEGRVPYNEQFF	TGTGCCAGTAGTATAGAGGGCAGGGTCCCCTACAATGAGCAGTTCTTC
few	-	TRBV7-2	TRBJ2-3	CAIRLTTDTQYF	TGTGCCATCAGATTGACCACAGATACGCAGTATTTT
-	-	TRBV5-1	TRBJ2-5	CASSTLPGKETQYF	TGCGCCAGCAGCACCCTCCCAGGGAAAGAGACCCAGTACTTC
many	-	TRBV11-2	TRBJ2-7	CASSTRTDEQYF	TGTGCCAGCAGCACCCGGACAGACGAGCAGTACTTC
-	-	TRBV5-6	TRBJ2-5	CASSLQGRQETQYF	TGTGCCAGCAGCTTACAGGGAAGGCAAGAGACCCAGTACTTC
-	-	TRBV4-2	TRBJ2-5	CASSQDLGGTQYF	TGTGCCAGCAGCCAAGATCTCGGGGGGACCCAGTACTTC
many	-	TRBV2	TRBJ2-1	CASNFKWQFF	TGTGCCAGCAACTTTAAGTGGCAGTTCTTC
-	-	TRBV5-1	TRBJ2-3	CASSFAGQGDTQYF	TGCGCCAGCAGCTTCGCAGGGCAGGGGGATACGCAGTATTTT
many	TRBD2	TRBV12-3/TRBV12-4	TRBJ2-7	CASSWGLANEQYF	TGTGCCAGCAGTTGGGGACTAGCTAATGAGCAGTACTTC
few	TRBD2	TRBV2	TRBJ2-3	CASSQAGVRTDTQYF	TGTGCCAGCAGTCAAGCGGGAGTCCGCACAGATACGCAGTATTTT
few	-	TRBV27	TRBJ2-5	CASRSRGTIQETQYF	TGTGCCAGCCGGTCCCGGGGGACAATACAAGAGACCCAGTACTTC
many	TRBD1	TRBV29-1	TRBJ2-2	CSASGQGKGELFF	TGCAGCGCCTCGGGACAGGGGAAAGGGGAGCTGTTTTTT
-	TRBD2	TRBV5-1	TRBJ2-1	CASSVAGNSYNEQFF	TGCGCCAGCAGCGTAGCGGGGAACTCCTACAATGAGCAGTTCTTC
-	TRBD1	TRBV30	TRBJ2-3	CAYAGQGSRADTQYF	TGTGCCTACGCGGGACAGGGGAGTAGGGCAGATACGCAGTATTTT
-	-	TRBV20-1	TRBJ1-1	CSARVVIRGGRTEAFF	TGCAGTGCTAGGGTCGTTATTCGGGGAGGGAGAACTGAAGCTTTCTTT
few	TRBD1	TRBV3-1	TRBJ1-6	CASSHLRGRENSPLHF	TGTGCCAGCAGCCATCTCAGGGGGCGGGAAAATTCACCCCTCCACTTT
-	-	TRBV20-1	TRBJ1-4	CSARDGGRGEKLFF	TGCAGTGCTAGAGATGGAGGCAGGGGTGAAAAACTGTTTTTT
-	-	TRBV4-3	TRBJ2-1	CASSQGSQRTTNEQFF	TGCGCCAGCAGCCAAGGCTCCCAGCGGACTACGAATGAGCAGTTCTTC
many	-	TRBV7-6	TRBJ2-3	CASSPSPLRHTDTQYF	TGTGCCAGCAGCCCTTCCCCGCTTCGGCACACAGATACGCAGTATTTT
-	TRBD2	TRBV6-5	TRBJ2-7	CASRGLARQYF	TGTGCCAGCAGAGGACTAGCCCGGCAGTACTTC
few	-	TRBV6-2/TRBV6-3	TRBJ2-1	CASRSYINEQFF	TGTGCCAGCAGGTCCTACATAAATGAGCAGTTCTTC
-	-	TRBV20-1	TRBJ2-5	CSATDSLKETQYF	TGCAGTGCTACTGACAGCCTCAAAGAGACCCAGTACTTC
many	-	TRBV21-1	TRBJ1-6	CASSKFGSSYNSPLHF	TGTGCCAGCAGCAAATTTGGCAGCTCCTATAATTCACCCCTCCACTTT
-	TRBD2	TRBV5-1	TRBJ2-1	CASSLARRAGSSYNEQFF	TGCGCCAGCAGCTTGGCCAGGCGAGCGGGGAGCTCCTACAATGAGCAGTTCTTC
-	-	TRBV20-1	TRBJ2-5	CSARDTGRETQYF	TGCAGTGCTAGAGATACAGGGAGGGAGACCCAGTACTTC
-	-	TRBV4-1	TRBJ1-2	CASRNPGSYGYTF	TGCGCCAGCAGGAACCCGGGTAGCTATGGCTACACCTTC
-	TRBD2	TRBV12-5	TRBJ2-7	CASGNLPSGRFNSYEQYF	TGTGCTAGTGGCAACCTCCCTAGCGGGAGGTTCAACTCCTACGAGCAGTACTTC
-	-	TRBV25-1	TRBJ1-1	CASNGPGRPNTEAFF	TGTGCCAGCAACGGACCCGGCAGACCGAACACTGAAGCTTTCTTT
many	-	TRBV10-3	TRBJ1-2	CAISEQQGAYGYTF	TGTGCCATCAGTGAACAACAGGGCGCCTATGGCTACACCTTC
many	-	TRBV6-2/TRBV6-3	TRBJ2-7	CASSQPQPYEQYF	TGTGCCAGCAGCCAACCGCAACCCTACGAGCAGTACTTC
once	-	TRBV11-2	TRBJ2-1	CASSPTFGPQSEQFF	TGTGCCAGCAGCCCTACGTTTGGTCCACAGAGTGAGCAGTTCTTC
few	-	TRBV12-3/TRBV12-4	TRBJ1-1	CASRWDKSEAFF	TGTGCCAGCAGATGGGACAAGTCTGAAGCTTTCTTT
-	-	TRBV5-6	TRBJ1-1	CASSSNTGGTEAFF	TGTGCCAGCAGCTCAAACACCGGCGGAACTGAAGCTTTCTTT
-	-	TRBV6-2/TRBV6-3	TRBJ2-2	CASSNPRDSYTGELFF	TGTGCCAGCAGTAATCCGCGGGACAGTTACACCGGGGAGCTGTTTTTT
many	-	TRBV10-2	TRBJ1-3	CASSGWTDNSGNTIYF	TGCGCCAGCAGTGGGTGGACCGACAACTCTGGAAACACCATATATTTT
few	-	TRBV12-3/TRBV12-4	TRBJ2-5	CASSPRDQTQYF	TGTGCCAGCAGCCCCAGGGACCAGACCCAGTACTTC
-	-	TRBV20-1	TRBJ2-5	CSAPRGSEETQYF	TGCAGTGCTCCCCGCGGTTCTGAAGAGACCCAGTACTTC